This TCR beta chain was sequenced in a study of cytomegalovirus exposure and HLA in healthy donors (dated by TCRdb to 2016 to 2017). About the full investigation: According to an earlier analysis of around 600 of the donors, roughly 180 million T cells yielded roughly 110 million unique TCR beta sequences and 276 Gb of sequence data. About 300 gigabases of sequencing data and around 80 million unique TCR sequences made up an early release that covered around 640 HLA-typed donors. Of the 300 to 450 genotyped donors, about 84% fell in the genetic ancestry cluster associated with self-reported Caucasian donors. The study aimed to test whether cataloging public T cell receptors could reveal signatures of past pathogen exposure. The study used immunosequencing to profile the T cell repertoires of some 600 subjects and linked those repertoires to cytomegalovirus serostatus. A separate validation cohort of approximately 120 different subjects was used in addition to the approximately 700-subject first cohort. High-throughput TCR immunosequencing, statistical association of individual TCRs with disease status, and machine learning were combined to predict cytomegalovirus infection status. In a later analysis, previously published TCR beta repertoires from several hundred donors were re-analyzed and high-resolution HLA genotyping was added so that TCR occurrence patterns could be studied. In the later analysis, no new phenotypic data were used to find candidate immune exposures; instead, reliance was placed on TCR beta sequences and their occurrence across donors. An earlier analysis of nearly 600 of the donors applied high-throughput TCR beta sequencing to assess whether each TCR beta V gene segment acted as functional or pseudogenic. Alongside the repertoire data, information on donor age, sex, ethnicity and CMV serostatus was compiled. A later genetic analysis used genome-wide SNP genotypes for about three fifths of the 666 donors, treating that subset as a discovery cohort. All discovery cohort repertoires had been generated on a single sequencing platform. HLA typing included class I and class II loci at four-digit resolution. The number of typed donors differed by locus: about 620-640 for A, B, C, DRB1 and DQB1; some 500 for DQA1; over 600 for DPA1; and 450 to 480 for DPB1. Four or five DR-DQ haplotypes were handled as single units for association and clustering because linkage in the cohort was strong. Across around 400 genotyped donors of the cohort, an average of about 200,000 unique TCR beta nucleotide sequences per donor were sequenced, and 15% to 20% of those sequences were non-productive. Paper-wide results and their limitations: A cluster of highly shared sequence variants was judged likely to be a technical artifact of the sequencing pipeline. According to a later genetic analysis, donors in an Asian-associated ancestry cluster had fewer N-insertions in productive TCRs than the roughly 660-donor mean. In a later analysis, the rate of TCR association differed among HLA loci, with DRB1 alleles having the most associated TCRs and HLA-C alleles having the fewest. Seventeen rarely observed V segments, including chromosome 9 orphons, were excluded from the earlier analysis of about 500 of the donors because counts were too low. In a later analysis, HLA-associated TCR beta chains were found to be more clonally expanded and to have lower generation probabilities than equally common non-associated chains. In this cohort, only TCR beta chains were sequenced, and detectable features were limited by the absence of alpha or paired-chain data. Assigning TCR associations to individual alleles was difficult when HLA alleles, especially DR and DQ, strongly co-occurred. A total of 164 TCR beta chains were listed by the study as associated with cytomegalovirus. Several of the top co-occurrence clusters appeared to be linked to parvovirus B19, influenza, CMV and Epstein-Barr virus, according to a later analysis. It was suggested by the authors that the approach could potentially be generalized to other disease states and immunological phenotypes. Correlated functional status among segregating V segments might be attributable to linkage disequilibrium, but an unknown experimental factor could not be ruled out. The only immune exposure information available for the cohort was CMV serostatus. Most TCR sequences were seen in very few donors, while some public TCRs were found in many individuals. Some IMGT-functional V segments, including TRBV6-2 and TRBV6-3, could not be distinguished by the 87-base-pair reads and were therefore excluded. Three of the identified cytomegalovirus-associated TCR beta chains were confirmed in vitro to be specific for cytomegalovirus antigens. A later analysis found that most CMV-associated TCR beta chains appeared HLA-restricted, with HLA associations seemingly driven largely by CMV exposure. The presence/absence analyses assumed that sequencing depth was roughly uniform across donors, and that assumption may not be true. A further reported finding was that TCR beta sequences accurately predicted the HLA-A and HLA-B alleles for most subjects in the first cohort. An association between a missense DCLRE1C variant and V-gene and J-gene trimming of TCR beta chains was found in a later genetic analysis and replicated in an independent cohort. Because HLA typing was missing for some donors at each locus, association tests included only the typed subset. In an earlier analysis of some 540 of the donors, most TCR beta V segments appeared in productive rearrangements about 87% or about 30% of the time, broadly matching IMGT annotations. A later analysis associated 17,000 or so TCR beta sequences with specific HLA alleles at a false discovery rate of 0.05. Cytomegalovirus status was reported to be diagnosed by the classifier with high specificity and sensitivity in both the original and validation cohorts.

As for this clone: There is no known antigen for this receptor. No quality values exist for individual bases; no much larger clone is one base distant.

The protocol used for the library was the immunoSEQ multiplex PCR assay. A mixture of 60 forward primers for TCR Vbeta segments and 13 reverse primers for TCR Jbeta segments was used in the multiplex PCR. The CDR3 region of rearranged TCR beta genes was amplified from genomic DNA with a multiplex PCR assay. Amplified TCR beta libraries were sequenced as 87-base-pair reads on the Illumina HiSeq System. In the authors' own workflow: In a later analysis, around 80 million unique TCR beta chains were counted across the roughly 610 repertoires, and around 10 million of these chains were shared by at least two donors. To remove PCR and sequencing errors, raw reads were error-corrected and collapsed into unique sequences using a nearest-neighbor algorithm that merged closely related sequences. To assign V, D and J gene segments, CDR3 sequences were aligned to IMGT reference sequences. For a sequence to be retained, at least a six-nucleotide match to both a V gene segment and a J gene segment was required. Rearrangements were classified as productive when the CDR3 lacked stop codons and remained in frame with V and J, and all other rearrangements were classified as non-productive. Following IMGT convention, CDR3 was defined as the stretch from the second conserved V-encoded cysteine to the conserved J-encoded phenylalanine. The earlier analysis of some 540 of the donors excluded any sequence lacking an unambiguous match to a single V gene segment. An earlier analysis of several hundred of the donors classified V segments as functional when productive rearrangements were above 56.7% and as segregating when the standard deviation between donors was above 5%. A statistical classification framework was built for diagnosing cytomegalovirus status from the catalog of TCR beta chain sequences. In a later analysis, V and J genes were assigned by comparing TCR nucleotide sequences against IMGT/GENE-DB human TR gene sequences. The TCRdist pipeline was used in a later analysis to assign CDR3 sequences and most-parsimonious VDJ recombination scenarios. A later analysis defined each TCR beta chain by its CDR3 amino acid sequence plus V-gene family, and excluded reads lacking a unique V-gene family. As a way to deal with suspected cross-contamination and a sequencing artifact, a later analysis dropped 592 nucleotide sequences that were highly shared and had low generation probability. A later analysis calculated a clonal expansion index for each public chain from normalized within-repertoire ranks of inferred template counts. A later analysis computed generation probabilities with a VDJ recombination model fitted to out-of-frame rearrangements, and checked the results against IGoR. In a later analysis, TCR-TCR, TCR-HLA and TCR-CMV co-occurrence was scored with hypergeometric tests, and a repertoire-size bias correction was applied to TCR pairs. To estimate false discovery rates, a later analysis permuted the HLA or CMV assignments 20 times. In a later analysis, co-occurring TCRs were grouped with DBSCAN, and TCRdist sequence similarity was added when clustering was performed within HLA-allele-positive subsets. Co-occurrence clustering excluded repertoires with fewer than 30,000 or more than 120,000 public chains, plus five with anomalous nucleotide sharing. In its TCRdb copy, this immuneACCESS table keeps in-frame sequences only and misses some clones. Where compared with another copy, unresolved V genes explain less than half of these, and the others have no known cause. That table furnishes V, J and clone size, whereas the DNA furnished D and trimming. The sample includes under 200,000 clones, with roughly 82% observed a single time. Roughly 6.5% of the sample is in the top ten clones.

The cohort consisted of 600 or so healthy bone marrow donors. At the time of sampling, every cohort member was nominally healthy, though immune exposures that went unrecorded were likely present. The donor tested CMV seropositive, placing the donor among the roughly 300 seropositive members of the cohort. A peripheral blood sample was provided by each donor, and peripheral blood mononuclear cells were used for TCR beta sequencing. Genomic DNA was extracted from the blood cell samples with the Qiagen DNeasy Blood Extraction Kit. The CDR3 measures 16 amino acids from cysteine to phenylalanine. CDR3 DNA only is kept here, 48 bases in frame from base 1. From a lookup of the germline V gene, CDR1 and CDR2 are MRHNA and SNTAGT. Trimming costs V 10 bases and J 0 bases, and their ends lie 19 bases apart.

Recombination connected TRBV6-4 to TRBJ2-1; matching of 6 bases hints at TRBD2 as the D gene. The sequencing sample was made of PBMCs. This receptor was taken from a man aged 50 to 60 in good health and CMV-seropositive. The nucleotide sequence reads as follows: TGTGCCACCTCACGCGAGGAGGGAAACTCCTACAATGAGCAGTTCTTC. Its coded protein is CATSREEGNSYNEQFF.